This T cell receptor beta chain is drawn from a study of cytomegalovirus exposure and HLA in healthy donors. The CDR3 covers 14 residues. V shed 6 bases, J shed 2 bases, and the junction held 4 bases outside the gene matches. The V gene's germline CDR1 is MNHEY and CDR2 SVGAGI. The table came from immunoSEQ multiplex PCR; TCRdb's copy has only in-frame clones and leaves some out. The sample consists of about 110,000 clones, around 87% of them appearing once. This clonotype originated in a woman younger than 35 in good health and CMV-seropositive. The specimen was PBMCs. V and J are TRBV6-5 and TRBJ1-2, with 9 bases that match TRBD1. The CDR3 nucleotides are TGTGCCAGCAGCTCCGGGACAGGGAACTATGGCTACACCTTC. Its protein is CASSSGTGNYGYTF.